The 28 T cell receptor beta chains presented below share a single source sample, sequenced in a study of blood T cell repertoires in COVID-19. Here immunoSEQ multiplex PCR was the method, and the copy in TCRdb shows in-frame clones only, minus some. The sample includes some 120,000 clones, roughly 90% seen only once; the top ten take about 4%. The sequenced material came from peripheral blood. These receptors were collected from a man aged 50-59 years with active COVID-19.

The chain couples TRBV7-2 to TRBJ2-5; 9 positions match TRBD2. Germline values: CDR1 SGHTA, CDR2 FQGNSA. Unmatched junction bases numbered 11, after V lost 5 bases and J lost 7 bases. The CDR3 totals 15 residues. The CDR3 loop is CASSPSTSGYRTQYF. The CDR3 bases are TGTGCCAGCAGCCCCTCCACTAGCGGGTATAGGACCCAGTACTTC.

The chain uses TRBV5-4 and TRBJ1-1; D uncertain. CDR3 length: 15 residues. CDR1 is SGHNT, CDR2 YYREEE, per germline (reference sequence). The V and J ends lost 4 bases and 0 bases respectively, with 13 bases between them. The DNA for the CDR3 is TGTGCCAGCAGCCCGGCGGAGGGATTGAACACTGAAGCTTTCTTT. This translates into CASSPAEGLNTEAFF.

This chain joins TRBV5-1 and TRBJ2-1; 8 nucleotides align to TRBD1. With 7 bases clipped from V and 5 bases from J, the junction kept 14 bases outside the gene matches. Germline V gene lookup returns CDR1 SGHRS and CDR2 YFSETQ. The CDR3 is 16 amino acids. The CDR3 nucleotides are TGCGCCAGCTTTGGGGGGAGGACAGGGCGGAACAATGAGCAGTTCTTC. Translated: CASFGGRTGRNNEQFF.

This chain connects TRBV5-5 to TRBJ2-7; 9 bases map to TRBD1. The CDR3 totals 16 residues. Trimming cost V 0 bases and J 0 bases; bases outside gene matches: 4. The germline V gene encodes CDR1 SGHKS and CDR2 YYEKEE (reference sequence). The CDR3 DNA follows: TGTGCCAGCAGCTTGGCTGAGGACAGGGGCTCCTACGAGCAGTACTTC. It codes for CASSLAEDRGSYEQYF. Looking up the rest from reference TRBV5-5 and TRBJ2-7 gives the full variable domain: DAGVTQSPTHLIKTRGQQVTLRCSPISGHKSVSWYQQVLGQGPQFIFQYYEKEERGRGNFPDRFSARQFPNYSSELNVNALLLGDSALYLCASSLAEDRGSYEQYFGPGTRLTVT.

A few counts support this clone. Other DNA sequences in the same sample also yield this CDR3. This rearrangement joins TRBV9 to TRBJ2-1; weak D call: TRBD1 (5 bases). Germline CDR1 and CDR2: SGDLS and YYNGEE. Trimming cost V 0 bases and J 1 base, with 11 bases left between them. The CDR3 contains 16 residues. The CDR3 protein is CASSVASDSSYNEQFF. The CDR3 bases are TGTGCCAGCAGCGTAGCGAGCGACAGTTCCTACAATGAGCAGTTCTTC.

The chain joins TRBV14 to TRBJ1-2; 7 bases fit TRBD1. Trimming cost V 0 bases and J 8 bases; bases outside gene matches: 15. Germline V gene lookup returns CDR1 SGHDN and CDR2 FVKESK. The CDR3 spans 17 residues. The CDR3 region is CASSQDRLGIQGQGYTF. CDR3 nucleotide sequence: TGTGCCAGCAGCCAAGATCGACTCGGGATACAGGGGCAAGGCTACACCTTC. Drawing the rest from reference TRBV14 and TRBJ1-2, the complete variable domain is EAGVTQFPSHSVIEKGQTVTLRCDPISGHDNLYWYRRVMGKEIKFLLHFVKESKQDESGMPNNRFLAERTGGTYSTLKVQPAELEDSGVYFCASSQDRLGIQGQGYTFGSGTRLTVV.

This sequence joins TRBV3-1 (or the pseudogene TRBV3-2) and TRBJ1-3, with D maybe TRBD1 (5 bases). V lost 5 bases and J lost 8, with 13 bases in between. The length of the CDR3 is 13 residues. The germline V gene has CDR1 LGHDT and CDR2 YNNKEL (reference sequence). The CDR3 region is CASSNAAGHTIYF. The CDR3 DNA is TGTGCCAGCAGCAACGCGGCAGGGCACACCATATATTTT.

The rearrangement links TRBV5-6 to TRBJ2-3; perhaps TRBD1 as D (6 bases). Per the germline V gene, CDR1 is SGHDT and CDR2 is YYEEEE. V lost 7 bases, J lost 1 base, and 19 bases lay in between. CDR3 length equals 16 residues. CDR3 amino acids: CASAGGPYPRTDTQYF. CDR3 sequence (DNA): TGTGCCAGCGCTGGGGGCCCATACCCCCGCACAGATACGCAGTATTTT.

The rearrangement uses TRBV5-5 and TRBJ2-5, with 10 bases that match TRBD1. The CDR3 consists of 15 residues. The germline V gene encodes CDR1 SGHKS and CDR2 YYEKEE (reference sequence). Trimming removed 4 bases from V and 6 bases from J; junction bases left unmatched: 9. CDR3 DNA: TGTGCCAGCAGCCGAGACAGGGGGCAGGCGAAGACCCAGTACTTC. This gives the protein CASSRDRGQAKTQYF.

This rearrangement joins TRBV19 to TRBJ2-3; the match to TRBD2 covers 12 bases. The germline gives CDR1 LNHDA, CDR2 SQIVND (reference sequence). The CDR3 is 17 residues long. V lost 5 bases, J lost 2 bases, and 8 bases stayed unmatched. The CDR3 sequence: CASSPKTSGRITDTQYF. As DNA, the CDR3 is TGTGCCAGTAGTCCCAAAACTAGCGGGAGGATCACAGATACGCAGTATTTT. Full variable domain (remainder filled in from reference TRBV19 and TRBJ2-3): DGGITQSPKYLFRKEGQNVTLSCEQNLNHDAMYWYRQDPGQGLRLIYYSQIVNDFQKGDIAEGYSVSREKKESFPLTVTSAQKNPTAFYLCASSPKTSGRITDTQYFGPGTRLTVL.

The J gene is TRBJ1-2, the V gene TRBV28, with no clear D. The CDR3 totals 15 residues. The ends were cut back, 4 bases at V and 4 bases at J, with 16 bases in the middle. Germline CDR1 MDHEN, CDR2 SYDVKM. The CDR3 sequence: CASSSAATGIYGYTF. CDR3 nucleotides: TGTGCCAGCAGTTCGGCGGCCACGGGGATCTATGGCTACACCTTC.

This clone was seen only once. The V call is TRBV19, the J call TRBJ2-3, with TRBD1 matching over 8 bases. Trimming took 9 bases from V and 1 from J; bases not matched to a gene: 3. Germline loops: CDR1 LNHDA, CDR2 SQIVND (reference sequence). The CDR3 spans 13 residues. The CDR3 loop is CASRDRRTDTQYF. CDR3 DNA: TGTGCCAGCAGGGACAGGCGCACAGATACGCAGTATTTT.

The chain couples TRBV11-2 to TRBJ2-7, with 8 bases lining up with TRBD2. The germline CDR1 and CDR2 sequences are SGHAT and FQNNGV. V was pared by 0 bases and J by 4 bases, with 8 bases of the junction left unmatched. The length of the CDR3 is 16 residues. CDR3 nucleotides: TGTGCCAGCAGCTTAGAAGGCGGGGGGACCCATTACGAGCAGTACTTC. Its protein is CASSLEGGGTHYEQYF.

The genes are TRBV6-5 and TRBJ1-4; maybe TRBD1 (5 bases). Germline V CDR1 and CDR2: MNHEY, SVGAGI. Between the trimmed V and J ends, which lost 6 bases and 0 bases, there was a span of 11 bases. This CDR3 has 15 residues. CDR3 nucleotides: TGTGCCAGCAGGCCCCCGACAGCAACTAATGAAAAACTGTTTTTT. Encoded protein: CASRPPTATNEKLFF.

The chain joins TRBV27 to TRBJ2-1; 8 nucleotides align to TRBD2. Germline CDR1 is MNHEY and CDR2 is SMNVEV (reference sequence). This CDR3 is 12 amino acids long. CDR3 DNA sequence: TGTGCGTCCGGGAGGGTCAACAATGAGCAGTTCTTC. Protein product: CASGRVNNEQFF.

V is TRBV18 and J is TRBJ1-3, with TRBD1 matching over 12 bases. Per germline, CDR1 KGHSH and CDR2 LQKENI. J was trimmed by 1 base and V by 3 bases; bases with no gene match: 10. CDR3 length: 19 amino acids. In nucleotides, the CDR3 is TGTGCCAGCTCACCTCAATCCGGGACAGGGGGCTGGTCTGGAAACACCATATATTTT. Translated: CASSPQSGTGGWSGNTIYF. Full variable domain (missing parts from reference TRBV18 and TRBJ1-3): NAGVMQNPRHLVRRRGQEARLRCSPMKGHSHVYWYRQLPEEGLKFMVYLQKENIIDESGMPKERFSAEFPKEGPSILRIQQVVRGDSAAYFCASSPQSGTGGWSGNTIYFGEGSWLTVV.

This clone was recorded only once. The chain carries TRBV5-6 and TRBJ1-3; a possible D gene is TRBD1 (5 bases). Germline CDR1 reads SGHDT; CDR2 reads YYEEEE. V lost 2 bases, J lost 5 bases, and 11 bases lay in between. This CDR3 comprises 14 residues. The CDR3 sequence is CASSLRRGRNTIYF. Written as DNA, the CDR3 is TGTGCCAGCAGCTTAAGAAGGGGCCGAAACACCATATATTTT.

The J gene is TRBJ2-5, the V gene TRBV7-3, with TRBD2 matching 10 bases. Germline V gives CDR1 SGHTA, CDR2 FQGTGA. The CDR3 covers 16 residues. Germline trimming cut 5 bases from V and 1 base from J; bases unmatched to any gene: 7. The CDR3 sequence: CASSGASGGGQETQYF. CDR3 nucleotides: TGTGCCAGCAGCGGGGCTAGCGGGGGCGGCCAAGAGACCCAGTACTTC.

The genes are TRBV7-2 and TRBJ2-1; TRBD2 matches at 8 bases. CDR3 size: 16 residues. V was pared by 5 bases and J by 1 base, with 7 bases of the junction left unmatched. Germline lookup yields CDR1 SGHTA and CDR2 FQGNSA. CDR3 amino acids: CASSLGGGGSYNEQFF. CDR3 in DNA: TGTGCCAGCAGCCTCGGGGGGGGAGGATCCTACAATGAGCAGTTCTTC.

In regard to this clone: Additional DNA sequences in this sample encode the identical CDR3. The CDR3 nucleotides are TGTGCCAGCAGTTGGGACACCAACTATGGCTACACCTTC. This gives the protein CASSWDTNYGYTF. The V and J genes are TRBV2 and TRBJ1-2; tentative D call: TRBD1 (6 bases). Per the germline V gene, CDR1 is SNHLY and CDR2 is FYNNEI. This CDR3 has 13 amino acids. The ends were cut back, 5 bases at V and 2 bases at J, with 9 bases in the middle.

Only a few counts were recorded for this clone. CDR3 protein: CASSQRWTGDTGELFF. In DNA form, the CDR3 reads TGTGCCAGCAGCCAACGCTGGACAGGGGACACCGGGGAGCTGTTTTTT. V gene TRBV4-2 combines with J gene TRBJ2-2, with TRBD1 identical over 9 bases. V lost 2 bases to trimming and J lost 3 bases; unmatched junction nucleotides: 4. The CDR3 totals 16 residues. Germline CDR1 is LGHNA and CDR2 is YNFKEQ.

The chain is built from TRBV19 and TRBJ2-1; no firm D call. This CDR3 region has 13 residues. V was cut by 3 bases and J by 6 bases, with 9 bases left in between. CDR1 and CDR2 (germline): LNHDA, SQIVND (reference sequence). CDR3 region: CASSIPSVNEQFF. CDR3 DNA sequence: TGTGCCAGTAGTATCCCTTCGGTCAATGAGCAGTTCTTC.

V gene TRBV6-4 combines with J gene TRBJ1-4; the D gene is possibly TRBD1 (6 bases). Trimming stripped 6 bases from V and 6 bases from J, with 17 bases between. The germline V gene encodes CDR1 MRHNA and CDR2 SNTAGT. This CDR3 region has 15 residues. The CDR3 DNA reads TGTGCCAGCAGGCTTACAGGGAGTTCGGATGAAAAACTGTTTTTT. Amino acid sequence: CASRLTGSSDEKLFF.

The chain uses TRBV11-2 and TRBJ2-1; D is perhaps TRBD1 (5 bases). The germline V gene encodes CDR1 SGHAT and CDR2 FQNNGV. Trimming cost V 6 bases and J 0 bases, with 12 bases left between them. There are 15 residues in the CDR3. CDR3 loop: CASSLTDSSYNEQFF. CDR3 nucleotide sequence: TGTGCCAGCAGTCTGACTGACAGCTCCTACAATGAGCAGTTCTTC.

The J gene is TRBJ2-7, the V gene TRBV10-3; 9 bases fit TRBD1. V shed 2 bases and J 4 bases; nucleotides not matched to a gene: 3. Germline loops: CDR1 ENHRY, CDR2 SYGVKD. The CDR3 runs 14 residues. The chain's CDR3 is CAISETGTGYEQYV. The CDR3 DNA reads TGTGCCATCAGTGAGACCGGGACAGGGTACGAGCAGTACGTC.

J is TRBJ2-3 and V is TRBV6-5; 7 bases are shared with TRBD2. The junction had 3 bases not matched to a gene; V was cut back by 6 bases and J by 0 bases. The CDR3 totals 14 residues. Germline V gene data show CDR1 as MNHEY and CDR2 as SVGAGI. CDR3 DNA sequence: TGTGCCAGCAGAGGGACTATTAGCACAGATACGCAGTATTTT. This translates into CASRGTISTDTQYF.

V usage is TRBV19 and J usage is TRBJ1-3; 8 positions match TRBD1. Germline trimming cut 5 bases from V and 4 bases from J; bases unmatched to any gene: 7. The germline CDR1 and CDR2 sequences are LNHDA and SQIVND (reference sequence). This CDR3 has 15 residues. The CDR3 sequence is CASSLDRAGGNTIYF. DNA of the CDR3: TGTGCCAGTAGTTTGGACAGGGCTGGCGGAAACACCATATATTTT.

This rearrangement joins TRBV3-1 (or the pseudogene TRBV3-2) to TRBJ2-7; perhaps TRBD2 as D (5 bases). The CDR3 sequence is 15 residues long. Trimming took off 0 bases at V and 3 bases at J, with 12 bases between the two ends. Per germline, CDR1 LGHDT and CDR2 YNNKEL (reference sequence). The CDR3 DNA reads TGTGCCAGCAGCCAAGAGCCGGGAACCAACTACGAGCAGTACTTC. Protein: CASSQEPGTNYEQYF.